The present T cell receptor beta chain was sequenced within a study of blood T cell repertoires in COVID-19. Turning to the study itself: There were acute and convalescent COVID-19 samples, and they came from the United States, Italy and Spain.

Original data processing: By means of reference gene primer amplification, nucleated cell counts were estimated. Method: immunoSEQ multiplex PCR; TCRdb's copy keeps in-frame clones and lacks some. D and trimming come from the DNA, and the V and J calls and clone size come from that table. The table lists 200,000 to 250,000 clones, roughly four fifths of them singletons. Those who participated ranged in age from 18 to 89 years and resided in about two dozen US areas. Among Cohort 3 donors, those recovered had two negative PCRs, clearance, or symptom resolution. Germline lookup yields CDR1 MNHEY and CDR2 SVGAGI. The CDR3 has 12 residues. V was clipped by 6 bases and J by 4 bases, with 9 bases between them.

This sequence joins TRBV6-5 and TRBJ1-2; TRBD1 might be the D (5 bases). The origin of this receptor is a man aged 40-55 years who had recovered from COVID-19. The material sequenced was PBMCs or T cells enriched from blood (not recorded which). CDR3 residues: CASSRDSYGYTF. Written as DNA, the CDR3 is TGTGCCAGCAGCCGCGACAGCTATGGCTACACCTTC.